This record covers a single T cell receptor beta chain. What it recognizes is unknown. The germline gives CDR1 SGDLS, CDR2 YYNGEE. Trimming took off 2 bases at V and 0 bases at J, with 6 bases between the two ends. The CDR3 loop spans 15 amino acids. This sample is part of a study of T cell repertoires in cytomegalovirus infection. Study as a whole: Public TCR beta signatures indicated both CMV infection and matching HLA type.

Whole-study findings and limits: HLA-C-restricted CMV clonotypes gave the most frequent clonotype in two of eight donors.

TCRdb re-called the reads with MiXCR, one entry per CDR3 protein. The data hold around 530,000 distinct CDR3 sequences, with around a quarter observed a single time. The sequence derives from a human donor in good health (CMV status not recorded). Some clones in this sample may be carry-over from other donors' samples. The V gene is TRBV9, the J gene TRBJ2-6, with D unclear. The sequenced sample was PBMCs. CDR3: CASSVSSSGANVLTF. The CDR3, as DNA: TGTGCCAGCAGCGTTTCTAGCTCTGGGGCCAACGTCCTGACTTTC.